The clone carrying this T cell receptor (beta chain) has at least ten counts. Its target is not known. The data stem from a study of identical twins. Findings and limits, study-wide: Carriage of fewer insertions was seen in abundant cord blood beta clonotypes, whereas memory repertoires showed none. Twin pairs had excess sharing that was weaker in beta out-of-frame sequences.

Germline lookup yields CDR1 KGHSY and CDR2 FQNENV. Trimming stripped 4 bases from V and 16 bases from J, with 20 bases between. The CDR3 length is 13 residues. Carrying unique molecular identifiers, the cDNA also gained a universal primer site through template switching. TCRdb itself ran the 5' RACE reads through MiXCR, one entry per CDR3 protein. Of about 890,000 distinct CDR3 sequences listed, roughly 12% were seen once; the top ten hold around 1.6%. These same data were also listed under a study on yellow fever vaccine responses in identical twins. That investigation notes: Twins showed a vaccine T cell response that reportedly seemed partly convergent, partly personalized.

The rearrangement links TRBV16 to TRBJ2-1; D is unclear. The TCR originated in a woman aged 18-30 years in good health. Material: PBMCs. The CDR3, as DNA: TGTGCCAGCAGCCCCACCCCCCCGGTAGGGCTATTCTTC. Translating gives CASSPTPPVGLFF.